Described below is a single T cell receptor beta chain sequence and its context. Sequencing used immunoSEQ multiplex PCR; TCRdb keeps in-frame clones, though not all of them. Of approximately 82,000 clones detected, about 85% appear once; the ten largest clones hold 2% to 3%. Trimming cost V 0 bases and J 1 base; bases outside gene matches: 1. The CDR3 spans 15 residues. Germline values: CDR1 LNHNV, CDR2 YYDKDF (reference sequence). The entry originates in a study of OX40 agonist ivuxolimab in advanced cancers. Looking at the study overall: Ivuxolimab was administered intravenously to patients at 0.01 to 10 mg/kg every 2 weeks.

This chain connects TRBV15 to TRBJ2-5; TRBD1 matches at 8 bases. The clonotype was recovered from an adult with an advanced solid tumor such as melanoma, head and neck, liver or kidney cancer. The material sequenced was CD4+ or CD8+ T cells sorted from blood, taken in a trial of the OX40 agonist ivuxolimab. The CDR3 loop is CATSRDRGPQETQYF. The CDR3 region has the DNA TGTGCCACCAGCAGAGACAGGGGGCCCCAAGAGACCCAGTACTTC.